This TCR beta chain is drawn from a study of CD8+ T cells in alopecia areata. Study-level findings and limits: For lesional scalp, especially alopecia totalis/universalis, clonality was higher than in normal scalp.

Collected material from alopecia areata patients comprised lesional scalp punch biopsies and peripheral blood. This clone was detected only a few times. Its cognate antigen is unknown. Germline values: CDR1 SGHAT, CDR2 FQNNGV. The ends lost 7 bases at V and 7 bases at J; junction bases unmatched: 21. The CDR3 spans 18 residues. RNA extraction and reverse transcription yielded cDNA as sequencing template. Here immunoSEQ multiplex PCR was the method, and the copy in TCRdb shows in-frame clones only, minus some. The table has hundreds of thousands of clones, under 80% seen once. The TCR was taken from a human donor with alopecia areata. The chain employs TRBV11-2 and TRBJ2-5; TRBD2 agrees at 10 bases. Source: CD4+ T cells sorted from blood, taken at week 0. CDR3 bases: TGTGCCAGCATCAGTGGAGGCCTAGCGGGGGCCCAAGTTGGGACCCAGTACTTC. This sequence encodes CASISGGLAGAQVGTQYF.